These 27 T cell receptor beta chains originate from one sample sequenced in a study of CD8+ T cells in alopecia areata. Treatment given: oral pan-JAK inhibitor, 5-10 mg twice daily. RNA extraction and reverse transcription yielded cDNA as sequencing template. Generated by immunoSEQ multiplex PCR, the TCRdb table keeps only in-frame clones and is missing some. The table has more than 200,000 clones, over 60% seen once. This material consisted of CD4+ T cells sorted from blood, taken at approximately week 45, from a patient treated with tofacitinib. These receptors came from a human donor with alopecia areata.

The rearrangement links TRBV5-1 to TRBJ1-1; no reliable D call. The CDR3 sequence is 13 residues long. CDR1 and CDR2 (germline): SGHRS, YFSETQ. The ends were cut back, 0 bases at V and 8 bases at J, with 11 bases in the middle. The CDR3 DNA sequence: TGCGCCAGCAGCTTGGGTAGTGGAGGGGAAGCTTTCTTT. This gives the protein CASSLGSGGEAFF.

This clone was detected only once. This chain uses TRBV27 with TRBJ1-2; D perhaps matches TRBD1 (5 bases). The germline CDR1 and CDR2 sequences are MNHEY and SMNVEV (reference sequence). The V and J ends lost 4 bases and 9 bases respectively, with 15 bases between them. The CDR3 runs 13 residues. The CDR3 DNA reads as TGTGCCAGCAGTTCTCAGGGAGCCACAAGCTACACCTTC. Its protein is CASSSQGATSYTF.

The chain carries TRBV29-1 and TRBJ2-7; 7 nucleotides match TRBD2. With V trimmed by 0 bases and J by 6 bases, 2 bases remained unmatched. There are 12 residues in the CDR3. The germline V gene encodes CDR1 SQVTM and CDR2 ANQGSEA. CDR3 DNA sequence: TGCAGCGTTGAAGAAGCGGGGCCCGAGCAGTACTTC. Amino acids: CSVEEAGPEQYF.

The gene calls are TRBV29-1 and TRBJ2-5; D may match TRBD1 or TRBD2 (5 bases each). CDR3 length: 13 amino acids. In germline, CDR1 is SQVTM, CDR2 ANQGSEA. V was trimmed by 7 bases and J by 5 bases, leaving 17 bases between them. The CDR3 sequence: CSGAGTYTETQYF. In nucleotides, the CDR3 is TGCAGCGGCGCCGGGACCTACACGGAGACCCAGTACTTC.

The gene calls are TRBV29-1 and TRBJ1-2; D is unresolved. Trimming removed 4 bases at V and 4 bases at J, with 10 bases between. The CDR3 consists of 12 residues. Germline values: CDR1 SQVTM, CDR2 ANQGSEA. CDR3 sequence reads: CSVVIAGYGYTF. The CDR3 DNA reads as TGCAGCGTTGTGATCGCGGGCTATGGCTACACCTTC.

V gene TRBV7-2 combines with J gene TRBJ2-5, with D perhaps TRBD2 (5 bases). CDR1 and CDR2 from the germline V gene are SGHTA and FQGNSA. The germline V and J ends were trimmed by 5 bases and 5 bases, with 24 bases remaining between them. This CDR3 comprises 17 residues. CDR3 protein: CASSDRARTRNGETQYF. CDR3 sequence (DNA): TGTGCCAGCAGCGACCGAGCAAGAACTAGGAACGGTGAGACCCAGTACTTC.

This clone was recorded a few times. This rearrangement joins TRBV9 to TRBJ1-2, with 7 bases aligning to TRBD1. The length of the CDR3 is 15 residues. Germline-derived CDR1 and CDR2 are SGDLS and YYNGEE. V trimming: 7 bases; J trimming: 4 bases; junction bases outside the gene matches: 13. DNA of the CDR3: TGTGCCAGCGCCGGAAAAACGACAGGGATCTATGGCTACACCTTC. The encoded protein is CASAGKTTGIYGYTF.

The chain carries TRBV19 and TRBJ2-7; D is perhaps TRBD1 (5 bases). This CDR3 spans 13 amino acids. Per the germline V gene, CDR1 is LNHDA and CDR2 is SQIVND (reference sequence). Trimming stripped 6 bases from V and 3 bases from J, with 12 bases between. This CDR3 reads CASSKGPYYEQYF. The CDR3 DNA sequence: TGTGCCAGTAGCAAGGGGCCCTACTACGAGCAGTACTTC. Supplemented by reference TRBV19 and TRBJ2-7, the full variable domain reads DGGITQSPKYLFRKEGQNVTLSCEQNLNHDAMYWYRQDPGQGLRLIYYSQIVNDFQKGDIAEGYSVSREKKESFPLTVTSAQKNPTAFYLCASSKGPYYEQYFGPGTRLTVT.

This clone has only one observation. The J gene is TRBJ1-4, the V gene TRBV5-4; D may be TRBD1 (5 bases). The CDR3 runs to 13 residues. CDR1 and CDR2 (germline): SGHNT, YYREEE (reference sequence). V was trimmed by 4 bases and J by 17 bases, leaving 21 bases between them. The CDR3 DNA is TGTGCCAGCAGCGATGGACACGCGCAGACCCTTTTTTTT. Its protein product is CASSDGHAQTLFF.

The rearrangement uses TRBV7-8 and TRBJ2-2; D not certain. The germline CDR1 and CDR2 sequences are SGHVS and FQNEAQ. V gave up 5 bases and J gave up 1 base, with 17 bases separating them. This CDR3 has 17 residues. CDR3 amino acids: CASSIRTVGMNTGELFF. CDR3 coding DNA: TGTGCCAGCAGCATCCGAACAGTGGGGATGAACACCGGGGAGCTGTTTTTT.

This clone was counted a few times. Written as DNA, the CDR3 is TGTGCCAGCAGCCGACCGATAGGGGGAAGGTTCTACAATGAGCAGTTCTTC. Protein sequence: CASSRPIGGRFYNEQFF. The rearrangement links TRBV14 to TRBJ2-1, with a possible D match to TRBD1 (6 bases). This CDR3 spans 17 amino acids. In germline, CDR1 is SGHDN, CDR2 FVKESK. Between the trimmed V and J ends, which lost 4 bases and 3 bases, there was a span of 19 bases. Variable domain in full (rest from reference TRBV14 and TRBJ2-1): EAGVTQFPSHSVIEKGQTVTLRCDPISGHDNLYWYRRVMGKEIKFLLHFVKESKQDESGMPNNRFLAERTGGTYSTLKVQPAELEDSGVYFCASSRPIGGRFYNEQFFGPGTRLTVL.

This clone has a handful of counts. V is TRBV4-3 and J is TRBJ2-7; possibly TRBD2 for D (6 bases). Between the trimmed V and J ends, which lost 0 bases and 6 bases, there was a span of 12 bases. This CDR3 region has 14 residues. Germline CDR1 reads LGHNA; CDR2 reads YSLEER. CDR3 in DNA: TGCGCCAGCAGCCAAGATCATATGGGGGGCGAGCAGTACTTC. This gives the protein CASSQDHMGGEQYF.

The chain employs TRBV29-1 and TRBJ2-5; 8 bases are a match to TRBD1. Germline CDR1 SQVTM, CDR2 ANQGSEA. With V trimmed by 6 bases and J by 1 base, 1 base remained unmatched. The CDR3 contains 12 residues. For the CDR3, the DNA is TGCAGCGTAGGGACAGGCCAAGAGACCCAGTACTTC. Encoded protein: CSVGTGQETQYF.

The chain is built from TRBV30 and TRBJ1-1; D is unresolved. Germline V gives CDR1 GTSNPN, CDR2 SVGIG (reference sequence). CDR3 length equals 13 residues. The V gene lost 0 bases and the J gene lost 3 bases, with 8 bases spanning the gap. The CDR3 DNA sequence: TGTGCCTGGAGTGTACGCTCGGACACTGAAGCTTTCTTT. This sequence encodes CAWSVRSDTEAFF.

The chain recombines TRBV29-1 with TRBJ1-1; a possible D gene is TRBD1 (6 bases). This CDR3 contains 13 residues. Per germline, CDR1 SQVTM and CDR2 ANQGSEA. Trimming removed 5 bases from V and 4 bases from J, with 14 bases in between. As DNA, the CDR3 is TGCAGCGTTTCCCCACAGGGACCCACTGAAGCTTTCTTT. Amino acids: CSVSPQGPTEAFF.

The CDR3 DNA reads as TGTGCCAGCAGTGCTGTCCACGGCAATCAGCCCCAGCATTTT. Translating it yields CASSAVHGNQPQHF. The genes are TRBV6-5 and TRBJ1-5; no reliable D call. Germline V gene data show CDR1 as MNHEY and CDR2 as SVGAGI. Deletions cut 5 bases from V and 2 bases from J, with 10 bases between. The CDR3 sequence is 14 residues long.

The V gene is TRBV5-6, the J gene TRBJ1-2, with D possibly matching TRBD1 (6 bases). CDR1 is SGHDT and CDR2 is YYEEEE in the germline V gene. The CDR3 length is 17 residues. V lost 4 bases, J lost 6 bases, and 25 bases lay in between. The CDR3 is CASSGPPSGEVQDGYTF. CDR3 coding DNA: TGTGCCAGCAGCGGGCCCCCCTCAGGGGAGGTCCAAGATGGCTACACCTTC. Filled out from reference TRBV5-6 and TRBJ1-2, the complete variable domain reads DAGVTQSPTHLIKTRGQQVTLRCSPKSGHDTVSWYQQALGQGPQFIFQYYEEEERQRGNFPDRFSGHQFPNYSSELNVNALLLGDSALYLCASSGPPSGEVQDGYTFGSGTRLTVV.

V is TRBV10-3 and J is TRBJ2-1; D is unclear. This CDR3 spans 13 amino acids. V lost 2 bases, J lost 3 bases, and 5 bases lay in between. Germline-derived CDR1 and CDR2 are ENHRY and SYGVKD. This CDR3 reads CAISELDYNEQFF. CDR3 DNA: TGTGCCATCAGTGAGCTCGACTACAATGAGCAGTTCTTC.

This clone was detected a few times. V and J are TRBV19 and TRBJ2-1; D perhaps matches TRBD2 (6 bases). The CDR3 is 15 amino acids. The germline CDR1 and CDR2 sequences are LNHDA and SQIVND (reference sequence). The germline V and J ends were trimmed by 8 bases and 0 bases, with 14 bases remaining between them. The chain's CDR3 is CASRSFGGSYNEQFF. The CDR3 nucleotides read TGTGCCAGTCGGTCGTTCGGGGGCTCCTACAATGAGCAGTTCTTC.

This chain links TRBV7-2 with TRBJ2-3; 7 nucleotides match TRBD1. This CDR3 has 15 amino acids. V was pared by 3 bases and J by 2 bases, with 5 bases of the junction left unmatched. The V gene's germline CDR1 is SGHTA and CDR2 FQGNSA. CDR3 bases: TGTGCCAGCAGCTTTCGACAGGGAAACACAGATACGCAGTATTTT. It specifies CASSFRQGNTDTQYF.

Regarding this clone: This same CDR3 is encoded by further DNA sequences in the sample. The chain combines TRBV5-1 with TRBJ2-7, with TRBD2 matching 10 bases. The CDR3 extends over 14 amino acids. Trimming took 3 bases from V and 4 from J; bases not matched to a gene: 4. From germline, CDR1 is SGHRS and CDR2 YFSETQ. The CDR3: CASSSSGGAYEQYF. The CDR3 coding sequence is TGCGCCAGCAGCTCAAGCGGGGGGGCGTACGAGCAGTACTTC. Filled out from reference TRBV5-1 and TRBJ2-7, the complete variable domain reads KAGVTQTPRYLIKTRGQQVTLSCSPISGHRSVSWYQQTPGQGLQFLFEYFSETQRNKGNFPGRFSGRQFSNSRSEMNVSTLELGDSALYLCASSSSGGAYEQYFGPGTRLTVT.

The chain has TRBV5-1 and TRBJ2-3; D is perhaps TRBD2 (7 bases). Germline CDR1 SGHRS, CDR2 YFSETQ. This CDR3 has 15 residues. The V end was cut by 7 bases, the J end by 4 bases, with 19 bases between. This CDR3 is CASWFGGAKSDTQYF. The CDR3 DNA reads TGCGCCAGCTGGTTTGGGGGGGCAAAGTCAGATACGCAGTATTTT.

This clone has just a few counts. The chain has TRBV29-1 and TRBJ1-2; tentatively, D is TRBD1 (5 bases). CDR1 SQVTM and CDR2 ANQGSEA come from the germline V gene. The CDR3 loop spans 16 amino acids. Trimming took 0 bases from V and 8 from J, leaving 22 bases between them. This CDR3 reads CSVEDLLGRPLKGYTF. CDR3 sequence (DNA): TGCAGCGTTGAAGATCTACTGGGGCGCCCCCTCAAAGGCTACACCTTC. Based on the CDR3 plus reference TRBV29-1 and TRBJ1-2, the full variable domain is SAVISQKPSRDICQRGTSLTIQCQVDSQVTMMFWYRQQPGQSLTLIATANQGSEATYESGFVIDKFPISRPNLTFSTLTVSNMSPEDSSIYLCSVEDLLGRPLKGYTFGSGTRLTVV.

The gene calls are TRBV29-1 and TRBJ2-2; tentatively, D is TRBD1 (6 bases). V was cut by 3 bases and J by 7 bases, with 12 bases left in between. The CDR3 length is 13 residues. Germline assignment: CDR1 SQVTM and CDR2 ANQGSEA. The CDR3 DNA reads TGCAGCGTTGATACAGGGTATATCGGGGAGCTGTTTTTT. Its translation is CSVDTGYIGELFF.

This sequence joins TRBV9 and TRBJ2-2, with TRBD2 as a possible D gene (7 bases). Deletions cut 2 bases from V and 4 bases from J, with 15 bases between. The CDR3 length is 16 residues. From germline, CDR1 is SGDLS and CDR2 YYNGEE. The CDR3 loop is CASSVGGQAPTGELFF. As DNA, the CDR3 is TGTGCCAGCAGCGTGGGGGGGCAGGCCCCCACCGGGGAGCTGTTTTTT. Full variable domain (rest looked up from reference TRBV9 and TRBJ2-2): DSGVTQTPKHLITATGQRVTLRCSPRSGDLSVYWYQQSLDQGLQFLIQYYNGEERAKGNILERFSAQQFPDLHSELNLSSLELGDSALYFCASSVGGQAPTGELFFGEGSRLTVL.

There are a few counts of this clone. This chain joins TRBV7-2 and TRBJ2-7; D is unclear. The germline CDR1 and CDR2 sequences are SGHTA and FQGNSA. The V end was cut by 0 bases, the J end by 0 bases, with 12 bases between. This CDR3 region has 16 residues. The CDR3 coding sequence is TGTGCCAGCAGCTTAGCTCCTTCTATCTCCTCCTACGAGCAGTACTTC. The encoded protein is CASSLAPSISSYEQYF.

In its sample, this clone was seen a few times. For the CDR3, the DNA is TGTGCCTGGACAACAGGGTATGGATACAATGAGCAGTTCTTC. Its translation: CAWTTGYGYNEQFF. J is TRBJ2-1 and V is TRBV30; tentatively, D is TRBD1 (6 bases). V shed 4 bases and J shed 4 bases, with 14 bases lying between them. This CDR3 has 14 amino acids. Germline-derived CDR1 and CDR2 are GTSNPN and SVGIG (reference sequence).